This T cell receptor (beta chain) was sequenced for a study of shared clonotypes between healthy human individuals (TCRdb year 2020). In the study overall: A couple of women and three men aged 18 to 49 years were included in the cohort. For each donor, three plates each were used for CD4 naive and CD4 memory, two plates were used for CD8 naive, and one plate was used for CD8 memory. The study deeply sequenced blood TCR repertoires of 5 or 6 healthy adults to estimate repertoire size and the extent of clonotype sharing between individuals. To increase sequencing depth and limit assay-specific biases, different laboratories used diverse techniques to prepare libraries and sequence TCR repertoires. Between about 0.85 and 9.5 billion PBMCs per donor were obtained by leukapheresis. Overall study results and their limits: Estimated clonotype richness was generally larger for naive than for memory subsets. The small number of donors limited the genetic and exposure-history diversity represented. Compared with non-shared clonotypes, the clonotypes found in all four sorted-subset donors had higher generation probabilities. Rarefaction of sorted-subset datasets indicated incomplete sequencing despite the large sequencing depth. Sharing across a few donors was observed for approximately 5% of naive CD4, under 4% of naive CD8, 2% to 2.5% of memory CD4, and about 0.38% of memory CD8 clonotypes. Only blood was sampled, and tissue TCR repertoires likely differ from those in blood. Pairwise subsampling led to the expectation that sequencing depth would affect the degree of clonotype sharing among donors.

For CDR1 and CDR2, the germline V gene lists KGHSH and LQKENI. The CDR3 contains 15 residues, cysteine and phenylalanine counted. The kept DNA is CDR3 alone, 45 bases in frame from the first base. Trimming at the junction amounts to 6 bases on V and 1 base on J, and the germline ends lie 15 bases apart. As regards this clone: Its antigen is still unknown. Within one base of it there is no much larger clone, and no base qualities were kept.

Donors were healthy HIV-negative adults with no recently reported acute infections or vaccinations. All donors were Caucasian adults living in Nashville, Tennessee, USA. CD4+ T cells were enriched by magnetic negative selection; naive cells were then positively selected on CD45RA, and the negative fraction formed the memory subset. Blood was collected by leukapheresis, and PBMCs were isolated by Ficoll-Histopaque density gradient centrifugation and then cryopreserved in liquid nitrogen vapor phase. Analytical flow cytometry was used to check the purity and quantity of each magnetically sorted T cell population. Each sorted fraction had its genomic DNA isolated and then quantified by UV absorbance on a Nanodrop 2000c. Using the deep immunoSEQ assay, TCR CDR3 regions were amplified from genomic DNA by multiplex PCR. Extracted genomic DNA from each cell subset was distributed evenly across all wells of several immunoSEQ 96-well plates, and each plate was treated as a replicate. For sorted subsets, around 200 ng genomic DNA, equal to about 30,000 T cell genomes, was loaded into each replicate PCR. Purified libraries were measured with a Qubit 3.0 fluorometer, size-checked on a Bioanalyzer 2100, and measured again with the KAPA Library Quantification kit. Every immunoSEQ 96-well plate was sequenced on a separate single-read 150-cycle Illumina NextSeq 550 flow cell. The authors processed their data as follows. The immunoSEQ output contained only junctional sequences without quality scores, so filtering could not match that applied to full-length reads. Sequences were annotated with PyIR, a Python wrapper for IgBLAST v1.9, and V/J genes and CDR3 were assigned using IMGT germline references. Reads were removed for weak V/J assignments (E-value above 1e-6), missing CDR3, stop codons, out-of-frame junctions, or ambiguous translated residues. A V3J clonotype was defined by an identical inferred V gene, J gene, and CDR3 amino acid sequence. Percentage overlap between repertoires was computed as shared unique clonotypes divided by the size of the smaller repertoire. RTK rarefaction, the Chao1 estimator, and Recon v2.1 estimates of unobserved clonotypes were used to assess repertoire richness. For all TCRbeta clonotypes obtained by the gDNA method from a few donors, generation probabilities were computed with OLGA. TCRdb's version of the immuneACCESS table is confined to in-frame rearrangements and falls short of the full clone set. An unresolved V gene accounts for under half of the shortfall where checked; the remainder is of unknown origin. That table supplies the V and J calls and clone size; D and trimming were determined from the DNA. The sample yields about 1 million clones; about four fifths were counted once. About 0.52% of the sample lies in the top ten.

The sequence was collected from a man younger than 35 in good health. Some clones in this sample may be carry-over from other donors' samples. Sequenced sample: memory CD4+ T cells from PBMCs. Interpreted using the paper, the cell subset or site label stands for: CD45RA-negative fraction. This sequence uses TRBV18 and TRBJ1-1; TRBD1 is a possible D gene, resting on 5 matching bases. CDR3 loop: CASSPIWGENTEAFF. The DNA is TGTGCCAGCTCCCCGATTTGGGGGGAGAACACTGAAGCTTTCTTT.